This T cell receptor (beta chain) was recovered during a study of cytomegalovirus exposure and HLA in healthy donors. Whole-study results and caveats: The classifier was said to identify cytomegalovirus status with high specificity and sensitivity. Of the V segments, some could not be distinguished, including TRBV6-2 and TRBV6-3, and were excluded. What TCR beta sequences reportedly achieved was accurate prediction of HLA-A and HLA-B alleles in most subjects.

On this clone itself: The antigen is not known.

Trimming left V 4 bases short and J 3 bases short, with 14 bases between. CDR1 is SGHRS and CDR2 is YFSETQ in the germline V gene. The length of the CDR3 is 16 residues. Use of 60 Vbeta and 13 Jbeta primers characterized the PCR. Data came from immunoSEQ multiplex PCR; TCRdb stores just in-frame clones and leaves some out. The table includes around 75,000 clones, 70% to 80% detected once. The specimen sequenced was PBMCs. This sequence originates from a man in his forties or fifties in good health and CMV-seronegative. The chain links TRBV5-1 to TRBJ1-6; tentative D call: TRBD1 (6 bases). The DNA of the CDR3 is TGCGCCAGCAGCCCCGGACAGACCCTCTATAATTCACCCCTCCACTTT. Translating it yields CASSPGQTLYNSPLHF.